This T cell receptor beta chain was observed in a study of cytomegalovirus exposure and HLA in healthy donors. V trimming: 5 bases; J trimming: 2 bases; junction bases outside the gene matches: 11. Per germline, CDR1 MGHRA and CDR2 YSYEKL. This CDR3 region has 17 residues. The primer mix had 60 Vbeta and 13 Jbeta primers. Some clones are missing from TCRdb's copy, which holds only in-frame ones; the method was immunoSEQ multiplex PCR. The data show roughly 100,000 clones, about 70% seen once. Source material: PBMCs. The rearrangement joins TRBV4-1 to TRBJ1-5, with 8 bases fitting TRBD1. This TCR was recovered from a man aged 50-59 years in good health and CMV-seropositive. The CDR3 DNA reads TGCGCCAGCAGCAGTAACAGGGGGGGGAGTGGCAATCAGCCCCAGCATTTT. This codes for CASSSNRGGSGNQPQHF.